A selection of T cell receptor beta chains follows, all from one sample in a study of CD8 T cells in ankylosing spondylitis. TCRdb processed the 5' RACE reads anew with MiXCR; each CDR3 protein has one entry. The table records 200,000 to 300,000 distinct CDR3 sequences, more than 20% of them present only once. The sequenced material came from blood, either unsorted or a sorted T cell fraction (not recorded which). These receptors originate from a male donor with ankylosing spondylitis or in good health (not recorded which). Both conserved end residues are part of each CDR3. Fields, in order: J gene, clone size, D gene, V gene, CDR3 length, CDR3 DNA, CDR3 protein. A D gene is named only where the DNA matches it firmly. Only some rows state a clone size, as once, few, many or a class for expanded clones.

>TRBJ2-7|-|TRBD1|TRBV11-2|15
TGTGCCAGCAGCGACGACAGGGCTTTATCCTACGAGCAGTACTTC
CASSDDRALSYEQYF
>TRBJ1-4|-|-|TRBV5-4|15
TGTGCCAGCAGCTCGCAAGGGAGTATACCTGAAAAACTGTTTTTT
CASSSQGSIPEKLFF
>TRBJ2-1|many|-|TRBV20-1|16
TGCAGTGCTAGACCTTTCCAACAGATTTTCTACAATGAGCAGTTCTTC
CSARPFQQIFYNEQFF
>TRBJ2-3|-|-|TRBV20-1|13
TGCAGTGCTAGGTGGGGGGTTACAGATACGCAGTATTTT
CSARWGVTDTQYF
>TRBJ2-7|many|-|TRBV5-1|15
TGCGCCAGCAGCTTGGATCAGCTAGCCAGGGGCGAGCAGTACTTC
CASSLDQLARGEQYF
>TRBJ2-3|-|-|TRBV10-3|16
TGTGCCATCACCACCACGCCGGGTGGAGAAACAGATACGCAGTATTTT
CAITTTPGGETDTQYF
>TRBJ2-1|many|TRBD2|TRBV6-2/TRBV6-3|17
TGTGCCAGCAGTTACATTACCGGGACTAGCAGGAGGGATGAGCAGTTCTTC
CASSYITGTSRRDEQFF
>TRBJ1-1|many|TRBD1|TRBV6-1|16
TGTGCCAGCAGCCGACGGGACAGGGTCATGAACACTGAAGCTTTCTTT
CASSRRDRVMNTEAFF
>TRBJ2-7|-|TRBD1|TRBV12-3/TRBV12-4|13
TGTGCCAGCAGTCCCGGGACAGACTACGAGCAGTACTTC
CASSPGTDYEQYF
>TRBJ2-5|-|-|TRBV5-5|16
TGTGCCAGCAGCTTCAGGGCCGATCCTTTCCAAGAGACCCAGTACTTC
CASSFRADPFQETQYF
>TRBJ2-5|many|-|TRBV7-9|14
TGTGCCAGCAGCCCTGGGACGGTCCAAGAGACCCAGTACTTC
CASSPGTVQETQYF
>TRBJ1-1|many|-|TRBV10-3|13
TGTGCCATCAGTGAGTCGATGGGGAACGAAGCTTTCTTT
CAISESMGNEAFF
>TRBJ1-1|-|-|TRBV20-1|14
TGCAGTGCTAGAAGGACGGCAATGAACACTGAAGCTTTCTTT
CSARRTAMNTEAFF
>TRBJ2-3|many|-|TRBV7-2|14
TGTGCCAGCAGCGTACTGGGGCCCACAGATACGCAGTATTTT
CASSVLGPTDTQYF
>TRBJ2-7|-|-|TRBV12-3/TRBV12-4|13
TGTGCCAGCAGTTTATGGGGTAGGGACGAGCAGTACTTC
CASSLWGRDEQYF
>TRBJ1-1|many|-|TRBV10-3|15
TGTGCCATCAAGCCAGGGAATGCGGTGAACACTGAAGCTTTCTTT
CAIKPGNAVNTEAFF
>TRBJ2-3|many|TRBD2|TRBV20-1|14
TGCAGTGCACAACCGGGACTAGCCCCAGATACGCAGTATTTT
CSAQPGLAPDTQYF
>TRBJ2-5|few|TRBD2|TRBV20-1|13
TGCAGTGCCCCGGGACTAGCAGGGGAGACCCAGTACTTC
CSAPGLAGETQYF
>TRBJ2-5|many|TRBD2|TRBV20-1|15
TGCAGTGCTAATCCTTGGACTAGCGTTTTGGAGACCCAGTACTTC
CSANPWTSVLETQYF
>TRBJ2-7|many|-|TRBV12-3/TRBV12-4|12
TGTGCCAGCAGCTCGCTCGCGGGCAGACAGTACTTC
CASSSLAGRQYF
>TRBJ2-3|few|-|TRBV18|14
TGTGCCAGCTCACCACCTAGCGGTGCAGATACGCAGTATTTT
CASSPPSGADTQYF
>TRBJ2-5|many|-|TRBV12-3/TRBV12-4|14
TGTGCCAGCAGTTCCCAACAGGGGAGGGAGACCCAGTACTTC
CASSSQQGRETQYF
>TRBJ1-6|few|-|TRBV6-5|19
TGTGCCAGCAGTTACACCTACCCTCCCGGGGGTTCCTATAATTCACCCCTCCACTTT
CASSYTYPPGGSYNSPLHF
>TRBJ2-7|-|-|TRBV2|15
TGTGCCAGCAGTGCCCCCGGGACGGTATCCTACGAGCAGTACTTC
CASSAPGTVSYEQYF
>TRBJ1-6|few|-|TRBV6-1|16
TGTGCCAGCAGTCCATCAGGGCTCTCCTATAATTCACCCCTCCACTTT
CASSPSGLSYNSPLHF
>TRBJ2-5|-|-|TRBV2|13
TGTGCCAGCAGTGACGGAGAATGGGAGACCCAGTACTTC
CASSDGEWETQYF
>TRBJ1-2|many|-|TRBV4-1|15
TGCGCCAGCAGCCAAGATCTAGGGGGGGGGAATGGCTACACCTTC
CASSQDLGGGNGYTF
>TRBJ2-1|-|-|TRBV4-1|13
TGCGCCAGCAGCCAAGTTGGAGACAATGAGCAGTTCTTC
CASSQVGDNEQFF
>TRBJ2-2|few|TRBD1|TRBV20-1|13
TGCAGTGCCAACCTAGGGGGCGCCGGGGAGCTGTTTTTT
CSANLGGAGELFF
>TRBJ2-5|-|-|TRBV19|14
TGTGCCAGTAGTATTGACAGTTTGGGGGAGACCCAGTACTTC
CASSIDSLGETQYF
>TRBJ2-3|-|TRBD1|TRBV24-1|17
TGTGCCACCAGTGATCCAACCGGGACAGGGGTCGGAGGTACGCAGTATTTT
CATSDPTGTGVGGTQYF
>TRBJ2-3|many|-|TRBV7-2|12
TGTGCCAGCAGCTTAGACCGAGATACGCAGTATTTT
CASSLDRDTQYF
>TRBJ2-5|-|-|TRBV20-1|15
TGCAGTGCTAGTCGCTTGGAGCGGTTCCAAGAGACCCAGTACTTC
CSASRLERFQETQYF
>TRBJ2-7|-|TRBD2|TRBV20-1|14
TGCAGTGCTAGAGGGCCTAGCGGGGGTTACGAGCAGTACTTC
CSARGPSGGYEQYF
>TRBJ2-7|-|-|TRBV6-5|12
TGTGCCAGCTCCGGGACACACTACGAGCAGTACTTC
CASSGTHYEQYF
>TRBJ2-3|few|-|TRBV20-1|14
TGCAGTGCTAGGGCGGGGGCGTTCACAGATACGCAGTATTTT
CSARAGAFTDTQYF
>TRBJ1-6|-|-|TRBV20-1|14
TGCAGTGCTAGAGGGGGACATCCAAATTCACCCCTCCACTTT
CSARGGHPNSPLHF
>TRBJ2-1|-|TRBD2|TRBV7-7|16
TGTGCCAGCAGCTCCGCGAGTCCTAGCGGGAGCAATGAGCAGTTCTTC
CASSSASPSGSNEQFF
>TRBJ2-1|few|-|TRBV12-3/TRBV12-4|16
TGTGCCAGCAGGCATGGGTTCCCCAGGGTCTACAATGAGCAGTTCTTC
CASRHGFPRVYNEQFF
>TRBJ2-7|-|-|TRBV20-1|11
TGCAGTGCTATGACCTCCACCGAGCAGTACTTC
CSAMTSTEQYF
>TRBJ2-1|-|-|TRBV24-1|15
TGTGCCACCAGTGACGCCCTGAGCGATTACAATGAGCAGTTCTTC
CATSDALSDYNEQFF
>TRBJ1-1|many|TRBD1|TRBV12-3/TRBV12-4|14
TGTGCCAGCAGCCCGGGACAGGGGGGAGCTGAAGCTTTCTTT
CASSPGQGGAEAFF
>TRBJ2-1|many|-|TRBV6-5|13
TGTGCCAGCAGTTATGGGGCCGCGAATGAGCAGTTCTTC
CASSYGAANEQFF